The 20 T cell receptor beta chains below were found in one sample sequenced in a study of blood T cell repertoires in COVID-19. Measured with immunoSEQ multiplex PCR; TCRdb has only the in-frame clones, and not every one. The sample records 150,000 or so clones, about four fifths being singletons. Sequencing input: PBMCs or T cells enriched from blood (not recorded which). Receptors were obtained from a man aged 45-65 years who had recovered from COVID-19.

The chain has TRBV29-1 and TRBJ2-3; possible D gene TRBD2, 5 bases. The V and J ends lost 7 bases and 2 bases respectively, with 13 bases between them. The CDR3 spans 13 residues. CDR1 is SQVTM and CDR2 is ANQGSEA in the germline V gene. The chain's CDR3 is CSGTQRNTDTQYF. The CDR3 DNA reads as TGCAGCGGAACTCAGCGGAACACAGATACGCAGTATTTT.

The rearrangement links TRBV30 to TRBJ2-3; D not certain. The germline V and J ends were trimmed by 5 bases and 0 bases, with 3 bases remaining between them. The CDR3 is 11 residues long. Per germline, CDR1 GTSNPN and CDR2 SVGIG (reference sequence). The CDR3 DNA reads TGTGCCTGGGCTAGCACAGATACGCAGTATTTT. Translated, it gives CAWASTDTQYF.

The V gene is TRBV7-2, the J gene TRBJ1-1, with unresolved D. CDR3 length: 13 amino acids. With 5 bases removed from V and 1 base from J, the gap between germline ends came to 8 bases. The germline V gene encodes CDR1 SGHTA and CDR2 FQGNSA. This chain's CDR3 is CASSPSGNTEAFF. The DNA for the CDR3 is TGTGCCAGCAGCCCGTCGGGGAACACTGAAGCTTTCTTT.

The chain combines TRBV5-5 with TRBJ2-2; 9 bases line up with TRBD2. Losses at the gene ends were 4 bases for V and 4 bases for J; bases not matched to a gene: 11. CDR1 and CDR2 (germline): SGHKS, YYEKEE (reference sequence). The CDR3 consists of 17 residues. The CDR3: CASSGMSSGVITGELFF. CDR3 bases: TGTGCCAGCAGCGGAATGTCTAGCGGGGTGATCACCGGGGAGCTGTTTTTT.

This chain links TRBV4-3 with TRBJ1-2; 12 positions agree with TRBD1. V gave up 0 bases and J gave up 7 bases; unmatched junction bases: 12. The CDR3 extends over 18 amino acids. The germline CDR1 and CDR2 sequences are LGHNA and YSLEER. The CDR3 loop reads CASSQDFGTGGVRSGYTF. CDR3 DNA sequence: TGCGCCAGCAGCCAAGATTTCGGGACAGGGGGCGTTCGCAGTGGCTACACCTTC.

The chain carries TRBV5-1 and TRBJ1-5; D may be TRBD1 (5 bases). V lost 2 bases, J lost 5 bases, and 26 bases lay in between. CDR3 size: 19 residues. The germline gives CDR1 SGHRS, CDR2 YFSETQ. CDR3: CASSFLVRQGNEGHQPQHF. CDR3 sequence (DNA): TGCGCCAGCAGCTTTCTTGTCCGGCAGGGCAATGAAGGACATCAGCCCCAGCATTTT.

This clone was observed once. This sequence joins TRBV6-6 and TRBJ1-2; 9 positions agree with TRBD1. V lost 0 bases to trimming and J lost 6 bases; unmatched junction nucleotides: 2. From germline, CDR1 is MNHNY and CDR2 SVGAGI (reference sequence). There are 14 residues in the CDR3. The CDR3 sequence: CASSYSDRGNGYTF. The DNA of the CDR3 is TGTGCCAGCAGTTACTCGGACAGGGGTAATGGCTACACCTTC.

The rearrangement joins TRBV21-1 to TRBJ2-1; the tabulated D call, TRBD2, remains unverified against the DNA. TRBV21-1 is a pseudogene. CDR3 length: 15 residues. CDR3 DNA sequence: TGTGCCAGCACCTTATGGAGGGTCGACTGCAATGAGCAGTTCTTC. Encoded protein: CASTLWRVDCNEQFF.

In this sample, this clone turned up once. The V call is TRBV11-2, the J call TRBJ1-2, with 9 bases that match TRBD1. The CDR3 has 14 residues. Trimming removed 5 bases from V and 4 bases from J; junction bases left unmatched: 5. Germline CDR1 SGHAT, CDR2 FQNNGV. CDR3 DNA: TGTGCCAGCAGCCCCGAGGACAGGGGCTATGGCTACACCTTC. This gives the protein CASSPEDRGYGYTF.

The chain employs TRBV27 and TRBJ1-4; D might be TRBD1 (5 bases). The CDR3 has 15 residues. The V end was cut by 3 bases, the J end by 7 bases, with 15 bases between. Germline CDR1 and CDR2: MNHEY and SMNVEV (reference sequence). CDR3 DNA sequence: TGTGCCAGCAGTTTTATATACGGGGGACGTGAAAAACTGTTTTTT. Its translation is CASSFIYGGREKLFF.

This chain uses TRBV9 with TRBJ2-3; 7 nucleotides match TRBD2. Germline CDR1 and CDR2: SGDLS and YYNGEE. V was pared by 4 bases and J by 5 bases, with 13 bases of the junction left unmatched. This CDR3 comprises 16 residues. CDR3 sequence reads: CASSYTHFPGGDTQYF. In nucleotides, the CDR3 is TGTGCCAGCAGCTATACTCACTTTCCGGGGGGAGATACGCAGTATTTT.

This chain connects TRBV25-1 to TRBJ1-4, with D tentatively TRBD1 (5 bases). V gave up 2 bases and J gave up 8 bases, with 18 bases separating them. This CDR3 comprises 16 residues. In germline, CDR1 is MGHDK, CDR2 SYGVNS. The CDR3 protein is CASSEGVRGFGEKLFF. The DNA of the CDR3 is TGTGCCAGCAGTGAAGGTGTCCGGGGGTTCGGGGAAAAACTGTTTTTT.

The chain carries TRBV12-5 and TRBJ1-1, with TRBD1 matching over 7 bases. CDR1 and CDR2 from the germline V gene are LGHNT and FRNRAP. V lost 5 bases to trimming and J lost 2 bases; unmatched junction nucleotides: 8. The CDR3 length is 15 residues. As DNA, the CDR3 is TGTGCTAGTGGTCCCTATACAGGGGTTAACACTGAAGCTTTCTTT. Translating gives CASGPYTGVNTEAFF.

The chain employs TRBV11-2 and TRBJ2-7, with 13 bases that match TRBD2. With 3 bases clipped from V and 1 base from J, the junction kept 0 bases outside the gene matches. This CDR3 spans 15 amino acids. CDR1 is SGHAT, CDR2 FQNNGV, per germline. CDR3 residues: CASSLTSGGSYEQYF. CDR3 DNA: TGTGCCAGCAGCTTGACTAGCGGGGGGTCCTACGAGCAGTACTTC.

The CDR3 region has the DNA TGTGCCAGCTCACCGTCTTCGGGAAACACCATATATTTT. It is translated as CASSPSSGNTIYF. This chain links TRBV18 with TRBJ1-3; unclear D gene. The CDR3 has 13 amino acids. Germline-derived CDR1 and CDR2 are KGHSH and LQKENI. V lost 3 bases, J lost 4 bases, and 7 bases lay in between. Combining the CDR3 with reference TRBV18 and TRBJ1-3 gives the whole variable domain NAGVMQNPRHLVRRRGQEARLRCSPMKGHSHVYWYRQLPEEGLKFMVYLQKENIIDESGMPKERFSAEFPKEGPSILRIQQVVRGDSAAYFCASSPSSGNTIYFGEGSWLTVV.

The chain couples TRBV28 to TRBJ1-4; 7 nucleotides align to TRBD1. After removal of 7 bases from V and 3 bases from J, the junction contained 2 bases not matched to a gene. The germline V gene has CDR1 MDHEN and CDR2 SYDVKM. The CDR3 covers 13 residues. DNA for the CDR3: TGTGCCAGCACCCAGGGGGCTAATGAAAAACTGTTTTTT. It specifies CASTQGANEKLFF.

The chain combines TRBV9 with TRBJ1-1; TRBD1 matches 7 bases. The length of the CDR3 is 13 residues. The germline gives CDR1 SGDLS, CDR2 YYNGEE. Losses at the gene ends were 4 bases for V and 5 bases for J; bases not matched to a gene: 5. CDR3 sequence reads: CASSLNRGTEAFF. The CDR3 coding sequence is TGTGCCAGCAGCCTGAACAGGGGAACTGAAGCTTTCTTT.

V usage is TRBV28 and J usage is TRBJ1-1; a possible D gene is TRBD1 (6 bases). Germline-derived CDR1 and CDR2 are MDHEN and SYDVKM. The CDR3 is 12 amino acids. V lost 3 bases and J lost 8, with 10 bases in between. The CDR3 DNA reads as TGTGCCAGCAGTTTTAGACAGGAGGAAGCTTTCTTT. Its translation: CASSFRQEEAFF.

V and J are TRBV5-1 and TRBJ1-1, with a tentative D call TRBD1 (5 bases). Germline-derived CDR1 and CDR2 are SGHRS and YFSETQ. The ends were cut back, 4 bases at V and 4 bases at J, with 14 bases in the middle. The CDR3 runs 14 residues. CDR3: CASSHETGGTEAFF. CDR3 in DNA: TGCGCCAGCAGCCATGAGACGGGGGGCACTGAAGCTTTCTTT.

V usage is TRBV7-2 and J usage is TRBJ1-6, with TRBD1 identical over 9 bases. The CDR3 loop spans 14 amino acids. V shed 3 bases, J shed 13 bases, and the junction held 7 bases outside the gene matches. Germline lookup yields CDR1 SGHTA and CDR2 FQGNSA. The CDR3 coding sequence is TGTGCCAGCAGCTTGGGGACAGGGCCTATCCCCCTCCACTTT. It specifies CASSLGTGPIPLHF. The whole variable domain, remainder taken from reference TRBV7-2 and TRBJ1-6, is GAGVSQSPSNKVTEKGKDVELRCDPISGHTALYWYRQSLGQGLEFLIYFQGNSAPDKSGLPSDRFSAERTGGSVSTLTIQRTQQEDSAVYLCASSLGTGPIPLHFGNGTRLTVT.